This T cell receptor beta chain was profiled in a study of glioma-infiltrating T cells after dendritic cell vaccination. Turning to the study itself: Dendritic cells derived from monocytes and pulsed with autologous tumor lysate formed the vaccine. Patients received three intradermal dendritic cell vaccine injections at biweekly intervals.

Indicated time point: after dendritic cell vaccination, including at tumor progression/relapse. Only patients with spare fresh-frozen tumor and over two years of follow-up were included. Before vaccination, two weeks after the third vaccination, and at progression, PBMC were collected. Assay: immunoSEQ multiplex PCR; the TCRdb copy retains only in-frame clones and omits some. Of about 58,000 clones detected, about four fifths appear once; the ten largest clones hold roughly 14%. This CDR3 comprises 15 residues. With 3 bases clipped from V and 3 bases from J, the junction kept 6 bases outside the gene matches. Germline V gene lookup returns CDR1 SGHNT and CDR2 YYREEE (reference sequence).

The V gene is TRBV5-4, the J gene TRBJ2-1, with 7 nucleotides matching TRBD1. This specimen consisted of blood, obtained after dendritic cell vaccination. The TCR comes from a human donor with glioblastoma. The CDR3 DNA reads TGTGCCAGCAGCTCCCCCGGGACAGTCTACAATGAGCAGTTCTTC. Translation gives CASSSPGTVYNEQFF.